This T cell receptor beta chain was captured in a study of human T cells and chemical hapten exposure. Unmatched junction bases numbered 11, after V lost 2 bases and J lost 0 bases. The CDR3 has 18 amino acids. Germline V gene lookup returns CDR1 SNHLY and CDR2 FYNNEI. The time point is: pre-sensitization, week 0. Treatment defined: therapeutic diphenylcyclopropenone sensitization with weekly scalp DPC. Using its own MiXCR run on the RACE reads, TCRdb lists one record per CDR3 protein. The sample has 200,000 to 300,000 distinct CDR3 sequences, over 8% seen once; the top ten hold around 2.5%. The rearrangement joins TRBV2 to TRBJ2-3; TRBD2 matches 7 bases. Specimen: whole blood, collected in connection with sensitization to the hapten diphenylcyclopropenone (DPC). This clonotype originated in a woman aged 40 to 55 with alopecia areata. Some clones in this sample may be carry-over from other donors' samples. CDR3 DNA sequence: TGTGCCAGCAGTGAATTATCCAGCGCTAGCGGAAGCACAGATACGCAGTATTTT. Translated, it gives CASSELSSASGSTDTQYF.